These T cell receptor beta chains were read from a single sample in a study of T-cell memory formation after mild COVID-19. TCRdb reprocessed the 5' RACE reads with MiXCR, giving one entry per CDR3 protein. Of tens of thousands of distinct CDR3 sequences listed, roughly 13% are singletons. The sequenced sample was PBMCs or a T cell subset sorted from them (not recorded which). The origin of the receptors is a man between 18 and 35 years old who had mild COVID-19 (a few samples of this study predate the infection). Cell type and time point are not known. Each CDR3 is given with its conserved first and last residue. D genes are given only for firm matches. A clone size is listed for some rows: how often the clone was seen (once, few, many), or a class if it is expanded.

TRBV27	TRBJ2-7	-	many	TGTGCCAGCAGTAGGCGGGGCGACTCCTACGAGCAGTACTTC	CASSRRGDSYEQYF
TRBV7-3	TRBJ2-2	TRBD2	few	TGTGCCAGCAGCTTGTCCCCTCGGACTAGCGGGGGCAACGGGGAGCTGTTTTTT	CASSLSPRTSGGNGELFF
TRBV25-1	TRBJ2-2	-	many	TGTGCCAGCAGTGAAGGAGGGGCCGGGGAGCTGTTTTTT	CASSEGGAGELFF
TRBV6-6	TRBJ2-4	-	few	TGTGCCAGCACCAATAGCCAGGGCCCGGGAGCCAAAAACATTCAGTACTTC	CASTNSQGPGAKNIQYF
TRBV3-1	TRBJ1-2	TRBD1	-	TGTGCCAGCAGCCAAGATCAGACAGGGAACTATGGCTACACCTTC	CASSQDQTGNYGYTF
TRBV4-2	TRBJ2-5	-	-	TGTGCCAGCAGCCACGAAGCGGTACCCCAAGAGACCCAGTACTTC	CASSHEAVPQETQYF
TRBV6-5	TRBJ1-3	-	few	TGTGCCAGCATCTCCGCGTACACCATATATTTT	CASISAYTIYF
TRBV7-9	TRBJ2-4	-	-	TGTGCCAGCAGCTCCACGACAGACCAAAACATTCAGTACTTC	CASSSTTDQNIQYF
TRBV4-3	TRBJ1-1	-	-	TGCGCCAGCAGCCAAGAGAGCCGGGGGTGGATGAACACTGAAGCTTTCTTT	CASSQESRGWMNTEAFF
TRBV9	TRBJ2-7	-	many	TGTGCCAGCAGCGGAGAAACAGACTACGAGCAGTACTTC	CASSGETDYEQYF
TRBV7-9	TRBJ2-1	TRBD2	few	TGTGCCAGCAGCTTACGGGCTAGCGGGGATTCCTACAATGAGCAGTTCTTC	CASSLRASGDSYNEQFF
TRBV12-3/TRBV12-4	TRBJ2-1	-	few	TGTGCCAGCAGTTTTAGTCGAAGAGGGAACAATGAGCAGTTCTTC	CASSFSRRGNNEQFF
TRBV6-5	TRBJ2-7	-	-	TGTGCCAGCAGTGAAGGGTACGAGCAGTACTTC	CASSEGYEQYF
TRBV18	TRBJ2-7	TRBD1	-	TGTGCCAGCTCACCGGGGACAGGAACGCCCTACGAGCAGTACTTC	CASSPGTGTPYEQYF
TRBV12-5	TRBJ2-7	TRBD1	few	TGTGCTAGTGGTGCGGGACAGGCCTACGAGCAGTACTTC	CASGAGQAYEQYF
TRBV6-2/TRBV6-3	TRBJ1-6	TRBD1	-	TGTGCCAGCAGGACCAACAGGGGTGATAATTCACCCCTCCACTTT	CASRTNRGDNSPLHF
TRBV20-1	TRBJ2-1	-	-	TGCAGTGCTGTAGACATCAGTCCCTACAATGAGCAGTTCTTC	CSAVDISPYNEQFF
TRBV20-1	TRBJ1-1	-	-	TGCAGTGCTACACCAGGGAATCGGGCTGAAGCTTTCTTT	CSATPGNRAEAFF
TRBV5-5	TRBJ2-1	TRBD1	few	TGTGCCAGCAGTCGAGACAGGGTATCCTACAATGAGCAGTTCTTC	CASSRDRVSYNEQFF
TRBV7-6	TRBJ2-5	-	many	TGTGCCAGCAGCCCGGGGTCTGGGGAGACCCAGTACTTC	CASSPGSGETQYF
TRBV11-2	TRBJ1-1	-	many	TGTGCCAGCAGCTCCCCGGCAGGGTCGCCTGAAGCTTTCTTT	CASSSPAGSPEAFF
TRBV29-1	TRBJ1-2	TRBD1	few	TGCAGCGTCGGGGACAGGGCCCTTGGTGGCTACACCTTC	CSVGDRALGGYTF
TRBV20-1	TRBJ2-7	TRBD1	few	TGCAGTGCTAGAATACAGGGGGCTTCCTACGAGCAGTACTTC	CSARIQGASYEQYF
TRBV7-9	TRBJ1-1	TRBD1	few	TGTGCCAGCAGCTGGCCCCCGCAGGGACAGGGAGCGAGAACTGAAGCTTTCTTT	CASSWPPQGQGARTEAFF
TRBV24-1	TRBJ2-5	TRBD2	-	TGTGCCACCAGTGAACTTGGACTAGCAGGACAAGAGACCCAGTACTTC	CATSELGLAGQETQYF
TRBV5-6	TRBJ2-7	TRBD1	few	TGTGCCAGCAGCTTGATAGGACAGGGTATATACGAGCAGTACTTC	CASSLIGQGIYEQYF
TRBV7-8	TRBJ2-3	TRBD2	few	TGTGCCAGCAGCCCCCAGACTAGCGGGGGGGCCGTAGATACGCAGTATTTT	CASSPQTSGGAVDTQYF
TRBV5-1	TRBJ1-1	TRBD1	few	TGCGCCAGCACCGATCTGCCCGGGACAGGGGGCACTGAAGCTTTCTTT	CASTDLPGTGGTEAFF
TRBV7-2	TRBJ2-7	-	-	TGTGCCAGCAGCTTAGACGCGGGATCCGGTGGGGAGCAGTACTTC	CASSLDAGSGGEQYF
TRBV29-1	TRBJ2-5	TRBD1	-	TGCAGCGTTTATCAGGGGGAAGAGACCCAGTACTTC	CSVYQGEETQYF
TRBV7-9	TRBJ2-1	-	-	TGTGCCAGCAGCGCGACGACGTTAGGTGGGTCGGATGAGCAGTTCTTC	CASSATTLGGSDEQFF
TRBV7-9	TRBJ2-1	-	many	TGTGCCAGCAGCTCAGAGGTGGCAGGGTTCGATGAGCAGTTCTTC	CASSSEVAGFDEQFF
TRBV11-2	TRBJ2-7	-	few	TGTGCCAGCAGCTTAGGACCAGGGCTCACCTACGAGCAGTACTTC	CASSLGPGLTYEQYF
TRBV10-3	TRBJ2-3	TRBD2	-	TGTGCCATCAGTGTATCACTACTAGCGGGAGGGGTAGATACGCAGTATTTT	CAISVSLLAGGVDTQYF